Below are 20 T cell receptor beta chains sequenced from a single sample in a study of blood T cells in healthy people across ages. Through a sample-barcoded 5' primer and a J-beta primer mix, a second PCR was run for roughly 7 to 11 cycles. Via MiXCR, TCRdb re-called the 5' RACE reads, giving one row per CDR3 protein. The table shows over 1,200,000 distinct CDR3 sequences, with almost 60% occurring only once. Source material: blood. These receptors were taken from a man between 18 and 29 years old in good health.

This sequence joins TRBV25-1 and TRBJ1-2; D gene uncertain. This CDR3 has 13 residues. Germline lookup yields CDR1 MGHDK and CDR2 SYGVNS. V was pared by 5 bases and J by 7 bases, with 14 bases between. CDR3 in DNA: TGTGCCAGCAGTTCCAACAGTGTGGGTGGCTACACCTTC. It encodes CASSSNSVGGYTF.

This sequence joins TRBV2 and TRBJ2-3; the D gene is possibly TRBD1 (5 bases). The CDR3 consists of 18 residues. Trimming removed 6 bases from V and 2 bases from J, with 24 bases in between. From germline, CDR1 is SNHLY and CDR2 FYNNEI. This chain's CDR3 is CASSLRPQGRGITDTQYF. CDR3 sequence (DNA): TGTGCCAGCAGCCTGAGACCCCAGGGAAGGGGAATCACAGATACGCAGTATTTT.

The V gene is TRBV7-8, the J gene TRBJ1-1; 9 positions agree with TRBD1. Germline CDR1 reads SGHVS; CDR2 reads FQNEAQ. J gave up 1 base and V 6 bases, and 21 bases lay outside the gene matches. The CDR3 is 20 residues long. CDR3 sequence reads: CASRPDLPGTGPFTNTEAFF. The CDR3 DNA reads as TGTGCCAGCAGGCCCGACCTTCCCGGGACAGGGCCCTTTACGAACACTGAAGCTTTCTTT. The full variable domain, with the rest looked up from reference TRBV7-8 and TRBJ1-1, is GAGVSQSPRYKVAKRGQDVALRCDPISGHVSLFWYQQALGQGPEFLTYFQNEAQLDKSGLPSDRFFAERPEGSVSTLKIQRTQQEDSAVYLCASRPDLPGTGPFTNTEAFFGQGTRLTVV.

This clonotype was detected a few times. In DNA, the CDR3 is TGTGCCAGCAGCTTAGCGGGACCAAGGGGACACCCAGGGGCCCAGCATTTT. Its protein product is CASSLAGPRGHPGAQHF. The rearrangement uses TRBV7-9 and TRBJ1-5; tentatively, D is TRBD1 (6 bases). V lost 0 bases, J lost 11 bases, and 23 bases lay in between. The CDR3 has 17 residues. Germline CDR1 is SEHNR and CDR2 is FQNEAQ (reference sequence).

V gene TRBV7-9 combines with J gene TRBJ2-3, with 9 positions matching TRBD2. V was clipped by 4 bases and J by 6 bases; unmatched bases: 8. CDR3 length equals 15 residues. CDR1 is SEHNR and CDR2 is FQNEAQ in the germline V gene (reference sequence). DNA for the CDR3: TGTGCCAGCAGCTCCGGCGGGGGGGCGGCGGATACGCAGTATTTT. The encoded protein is CASSSGGGAADTQYF.

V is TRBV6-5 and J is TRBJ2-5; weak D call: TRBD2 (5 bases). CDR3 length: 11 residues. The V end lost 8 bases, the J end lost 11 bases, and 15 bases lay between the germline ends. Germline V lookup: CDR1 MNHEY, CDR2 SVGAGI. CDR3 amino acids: CASFGRGEQYF. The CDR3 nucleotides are TGTGCCAGCTTCGGACGGGGTGAGCAGTACTTC.

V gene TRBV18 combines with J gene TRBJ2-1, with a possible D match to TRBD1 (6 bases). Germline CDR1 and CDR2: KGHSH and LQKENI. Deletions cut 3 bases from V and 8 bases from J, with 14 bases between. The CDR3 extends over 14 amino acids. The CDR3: CASSPFPSGDEQFF. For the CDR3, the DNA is TGTGCCAGCTCACCGTTTCCTTCAGGGGATGAGCAGTTCTTC.

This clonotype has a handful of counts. The CDR3 here is CASSLGRYSGNTIYF. CDR3 sequence (DNA): TGTGCCAGCAGCTTAGGACGCTACTCTGGAAACACCATATATTTT. The genes are TRBV7-9 and TRBJ1-3; D call uncertain. V lost 1 base to trimming and J lost 0 bases, with 7 bases between them. This CDR3 has 15 amino acids. Germline lookup yields CDR1 SEHNR and CDR2 FQNEAQ (reference sequence).

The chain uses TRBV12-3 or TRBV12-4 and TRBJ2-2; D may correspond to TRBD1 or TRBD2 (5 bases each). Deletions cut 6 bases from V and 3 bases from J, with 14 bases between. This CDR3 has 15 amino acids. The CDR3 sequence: CASSLGVQDTGELFF. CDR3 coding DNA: TGTGCCAGCAGCCTGGGGGTACAGGACACCGGGGAGCTGTTTTTT.

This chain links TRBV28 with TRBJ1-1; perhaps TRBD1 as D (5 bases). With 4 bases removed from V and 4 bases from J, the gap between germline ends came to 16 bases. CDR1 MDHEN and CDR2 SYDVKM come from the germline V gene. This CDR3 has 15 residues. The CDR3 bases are TGTGCCAGCAGTTCCATATCTCAGGGTGGCACTGAAGCTTTCTTT. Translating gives CASSSISQGGTEAFF.

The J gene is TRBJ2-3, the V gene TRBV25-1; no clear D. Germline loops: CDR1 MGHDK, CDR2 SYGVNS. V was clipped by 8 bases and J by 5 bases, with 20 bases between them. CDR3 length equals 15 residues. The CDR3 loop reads CASPEVEISGDTQYF. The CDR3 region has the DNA TGTGCCAGCCCTGAAGTGGAGATATCAGGAGATACGCAGTATTTT.

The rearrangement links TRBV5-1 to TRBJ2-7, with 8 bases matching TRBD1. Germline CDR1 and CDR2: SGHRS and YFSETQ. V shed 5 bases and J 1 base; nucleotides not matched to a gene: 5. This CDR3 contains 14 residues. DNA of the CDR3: TGCGCCAGCAGACGCGGGACAGGATCCTACGAGCAGTACTTC. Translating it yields CASRRGTGSYEQYF. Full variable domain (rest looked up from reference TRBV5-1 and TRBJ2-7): KAGVTQTPRYLIKTRGQQVTLSCSPISGHRSVSWYQQTPGQGLQFLFEYFSETQRNKGNFPGRFSGRQFSNSRSEMNVSTLELGDSALYLCASRRGTGSYEQYFGPGTRLTVT.

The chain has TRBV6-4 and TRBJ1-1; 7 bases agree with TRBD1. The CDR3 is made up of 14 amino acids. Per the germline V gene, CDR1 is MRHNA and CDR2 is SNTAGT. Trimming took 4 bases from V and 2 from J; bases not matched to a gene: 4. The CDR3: CASSANRGNTEAFF. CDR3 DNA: TGTGCCAGCAGTGCGAACAGGGGTAACACTGAAGCTTTCTTT.

The CDR3 sequence is CASSYWPRGLGQETQYF. The DNA for the CDR3 is TGTGCCAGCAGTTACTGGCCCAGGGGGCTAGGGCAAGAGACCCAGTACTTC. The rearrangement joins TRBV6-5 to TRBJ2-7; 8 positions agree with TRBD1. Matching the DNA end better, TRBJ2-5 makes the J call doubtful. This CDR3 is built from 17 residues. Looked up from germline, CDR1 is MNHEY and CDR2 is SVGAGI.

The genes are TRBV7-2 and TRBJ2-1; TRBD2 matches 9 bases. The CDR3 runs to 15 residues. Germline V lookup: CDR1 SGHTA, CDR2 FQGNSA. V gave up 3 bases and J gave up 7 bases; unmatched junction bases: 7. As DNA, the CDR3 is TGTGCCAGCAGCTTCGAGATAGCGGGAGTGAATGAGCAGTTCTTC. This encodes CASSFEIAGVNEQFF.

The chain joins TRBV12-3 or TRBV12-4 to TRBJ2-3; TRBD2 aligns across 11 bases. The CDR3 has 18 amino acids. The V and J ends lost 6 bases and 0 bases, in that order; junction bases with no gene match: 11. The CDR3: CASSLLGGLAESTDTQYF. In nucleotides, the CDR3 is TGTGCCAGCAGCTTACTAGGGGGACTAGCGGAAAGCACAGATACGCAGTATTTT.

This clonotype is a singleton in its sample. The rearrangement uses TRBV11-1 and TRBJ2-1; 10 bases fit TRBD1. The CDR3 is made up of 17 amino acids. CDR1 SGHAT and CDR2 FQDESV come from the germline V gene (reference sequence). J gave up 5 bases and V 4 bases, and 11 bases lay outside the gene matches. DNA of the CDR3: TGTGCCAGCAGCTCTCCTCGGGGGGACAGGGGACACAATGAGCAGTTCTTC. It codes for CASSSPRGDRGHNEQFF.

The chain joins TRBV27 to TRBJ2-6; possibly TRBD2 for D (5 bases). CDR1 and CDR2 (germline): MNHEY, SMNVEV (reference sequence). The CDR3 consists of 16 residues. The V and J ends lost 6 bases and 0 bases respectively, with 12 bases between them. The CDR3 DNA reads TGTGCCAGCAGACTGCGTAGCGTCTCTGGGGCCAACGTCCTGACTTTC. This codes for CASRLRSVSGANVLTF.

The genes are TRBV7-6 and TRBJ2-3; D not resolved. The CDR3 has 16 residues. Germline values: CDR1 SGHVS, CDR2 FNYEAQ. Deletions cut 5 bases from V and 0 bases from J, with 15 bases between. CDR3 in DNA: TGTGCCAGCAGCCAAAGGGCTCAAACTAGCACAGATACGCAGTATTTT. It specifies CASSQRAQTSTDTQYF.

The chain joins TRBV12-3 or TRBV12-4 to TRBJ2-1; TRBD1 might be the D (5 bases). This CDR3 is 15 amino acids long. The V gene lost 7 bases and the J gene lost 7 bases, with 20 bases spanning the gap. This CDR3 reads CASIIGWGGANEQFF. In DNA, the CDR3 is TGTGCCAGCATCATAGGTTGGGGTGGGGCGAATGAGCAGTTCTTC.